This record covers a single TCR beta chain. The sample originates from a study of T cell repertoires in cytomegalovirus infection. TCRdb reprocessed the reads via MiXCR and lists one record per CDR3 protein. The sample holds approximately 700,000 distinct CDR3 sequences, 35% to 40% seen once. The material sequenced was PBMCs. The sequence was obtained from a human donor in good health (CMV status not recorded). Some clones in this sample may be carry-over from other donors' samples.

The CDR3 loop is CASSPLQGYNEQFF. The CDR3 region has the DNA TGTGCCAGCAGCCCACTCCAGGGATACAATGAGCAGTTCTTC. The chain couples TRBV7-2 to TRBJ2-1; possible D gene TRBD1, 5 bases. The CDR3 runs 14 residues. Trimming pared 5 bases from V and 4 bases from J, leaving 12 bases between. Per the germline V gene, CDR1 is SGHTA and CDR2 is FQGNSA.